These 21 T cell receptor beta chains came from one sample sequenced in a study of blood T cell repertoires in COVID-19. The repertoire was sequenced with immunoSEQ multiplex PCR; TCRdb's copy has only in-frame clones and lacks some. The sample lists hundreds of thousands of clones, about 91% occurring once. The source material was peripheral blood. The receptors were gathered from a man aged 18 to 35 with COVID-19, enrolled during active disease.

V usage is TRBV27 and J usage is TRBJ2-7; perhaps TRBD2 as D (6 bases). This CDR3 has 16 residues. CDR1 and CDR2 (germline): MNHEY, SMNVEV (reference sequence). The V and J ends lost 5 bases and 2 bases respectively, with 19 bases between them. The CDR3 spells CASSAYTGLSTYEQYF. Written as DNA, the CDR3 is TGTGCCAGCAGTGCCTACACGGGACTCTCAACCTACGAGCAGTACTTC.

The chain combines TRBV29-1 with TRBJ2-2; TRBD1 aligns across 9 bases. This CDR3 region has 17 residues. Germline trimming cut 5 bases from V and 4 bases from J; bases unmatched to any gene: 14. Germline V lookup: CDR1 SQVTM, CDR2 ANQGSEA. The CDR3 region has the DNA TGCAGCGTTTTAGTGTCAGCTAACAGGGGGCTCACCGGGGAGCTGTTTTTT. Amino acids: CSVLVSANRGLTGELFF.

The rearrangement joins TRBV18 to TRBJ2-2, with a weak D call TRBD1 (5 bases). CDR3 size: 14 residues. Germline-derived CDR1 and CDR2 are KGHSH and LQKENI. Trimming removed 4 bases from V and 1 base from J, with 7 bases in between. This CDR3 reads CASSLGQNTGELFF. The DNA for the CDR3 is TGTGCCAGCTCACTAGGACAGAACACCGGGGAGCTGTTTTTT.

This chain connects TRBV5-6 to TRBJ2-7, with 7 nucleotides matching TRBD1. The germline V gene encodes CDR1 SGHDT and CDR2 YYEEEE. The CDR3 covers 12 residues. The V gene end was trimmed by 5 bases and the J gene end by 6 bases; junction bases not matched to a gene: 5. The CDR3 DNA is TGTGCCAGCAGTGGACAGGCCTCCGAGCAGTACTTC. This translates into CASSGQASEQYF.

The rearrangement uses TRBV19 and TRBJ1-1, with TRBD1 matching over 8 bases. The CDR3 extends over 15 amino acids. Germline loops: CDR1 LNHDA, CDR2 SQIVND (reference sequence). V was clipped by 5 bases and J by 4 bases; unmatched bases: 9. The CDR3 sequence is CASSPSGTGGTEAFF. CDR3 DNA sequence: TGTGCCAGTAGTCCGTCCGGGACAGGAGGCACTGAAGCTTTCTTT. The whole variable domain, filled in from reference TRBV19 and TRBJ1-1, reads DGGITQSPKYLFRKEGQNVTLSCEQNLNHDAMYWYRQDPGQGLRLIYYSQIVNDFQKGDIAEGYSVSREKKESFPLTVTSAQKNPTAFYLCASSPSGTGGTEAFFGQGTRLTVV.

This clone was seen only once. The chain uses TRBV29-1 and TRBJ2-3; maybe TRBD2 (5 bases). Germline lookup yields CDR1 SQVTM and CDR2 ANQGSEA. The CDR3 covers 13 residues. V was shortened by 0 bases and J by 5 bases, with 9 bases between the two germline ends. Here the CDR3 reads CSVEDFAGDTQYF. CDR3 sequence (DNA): TGCAGCGTTGAAGATTTTGCGGGAGATACGCAGTATTTT.

In DNA, the CDR3 is TGCGCCAGCAGCTTGGCGGCTAGCGGGGGAGATGAGCAGTTCTTC. This translates into CASSLAASGGDEQFF. J is TRBJ2-1 and V is TRBV5-1; 10 nucleotides agree with TRBD2. Germline-derived CDR1 and CDR2 are SGHRS and YFSETQ. This CDR3 contains 15 residues. The junction had 5 bases not matched to a gene; V was cut back by 0 bases and J by 8 bases.

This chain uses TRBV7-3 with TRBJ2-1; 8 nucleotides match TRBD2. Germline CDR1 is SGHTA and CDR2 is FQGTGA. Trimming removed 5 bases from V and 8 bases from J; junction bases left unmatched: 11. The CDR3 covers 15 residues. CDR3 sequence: CASSVGLGVWDEQFF. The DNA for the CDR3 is TGTGCCAGCAGCGTGGGACTAGGGGTGTGGGATGAGCAGTTCTTC.

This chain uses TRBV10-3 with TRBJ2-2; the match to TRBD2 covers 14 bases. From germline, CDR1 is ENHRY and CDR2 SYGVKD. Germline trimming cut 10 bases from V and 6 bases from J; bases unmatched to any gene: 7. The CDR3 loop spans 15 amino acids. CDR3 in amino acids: CATRTSGRLAGELFF. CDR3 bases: TGTGCCACCCGGACTAGCGGGAGGTTGGCCGGGGAGCTGTTTTTT.

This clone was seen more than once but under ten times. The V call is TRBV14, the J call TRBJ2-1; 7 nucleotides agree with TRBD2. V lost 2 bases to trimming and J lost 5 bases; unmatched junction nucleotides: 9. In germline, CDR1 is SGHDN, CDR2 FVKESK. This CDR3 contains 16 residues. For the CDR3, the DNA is TGTGCCAGCAGCCAACCGAGGACTAGGGCCAACAATGAGCAGTTCTTC. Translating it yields CASSQPRTRANNEQFF.

The CDR3 DNA is TGTGCCAGCAGCCAAGATCCCGCCAGCTCTGGGGCCAACGTCCTGACTTTC. Translated: CASSQDPASSGANVLTF. The chain links TRBV4-2 to TRBJ2-6; D not certain. Germline-derived CDR1 and CDR2 are LGHNA and YNFKEQ. V was clipped by 0 bases and J by 0 bases, with 9 bases between them. The CDR3 sequence is 17 residues long.

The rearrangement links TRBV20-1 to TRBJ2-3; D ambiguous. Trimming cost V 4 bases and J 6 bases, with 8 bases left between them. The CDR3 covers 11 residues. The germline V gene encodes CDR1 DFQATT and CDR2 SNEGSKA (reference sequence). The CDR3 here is CSANFRDTQYF. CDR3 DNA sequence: TGCAGTGCTAATTTTCGGGATACGCAGTATTTT.

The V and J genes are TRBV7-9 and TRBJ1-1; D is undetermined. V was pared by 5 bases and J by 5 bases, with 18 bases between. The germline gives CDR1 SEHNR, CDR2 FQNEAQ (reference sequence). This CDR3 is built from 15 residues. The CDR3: CASSDPNYRGTEAFF. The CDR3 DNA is TGTGCCAGCAGCGACCCGAATTACCGGGGTACTGAAGCTTTCTTT.

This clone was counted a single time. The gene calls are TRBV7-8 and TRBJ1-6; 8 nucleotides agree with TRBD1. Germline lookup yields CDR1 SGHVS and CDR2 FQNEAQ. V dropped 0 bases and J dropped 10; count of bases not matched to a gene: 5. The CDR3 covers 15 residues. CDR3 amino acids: CASSLASGQGSPLHF. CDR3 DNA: TGTGCCAGCAGCTTAGCGTCCGGACAGGGATCACCCCTCCACTTT.

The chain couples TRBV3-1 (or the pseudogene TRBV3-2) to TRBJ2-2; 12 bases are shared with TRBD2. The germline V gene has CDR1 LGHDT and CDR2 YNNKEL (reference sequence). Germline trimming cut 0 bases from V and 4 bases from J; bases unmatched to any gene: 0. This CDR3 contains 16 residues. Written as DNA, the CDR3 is TGTGCCAGCAGCCAAGAGACTAGCGGGAGCACCGGGGAGCTGTTTTTT. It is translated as CASSQETSGSTGELFF.

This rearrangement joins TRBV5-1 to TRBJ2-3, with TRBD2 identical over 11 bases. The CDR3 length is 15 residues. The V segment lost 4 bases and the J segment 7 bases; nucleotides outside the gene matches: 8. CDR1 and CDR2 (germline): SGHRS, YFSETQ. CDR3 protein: CASSPTSGVYYTQYF. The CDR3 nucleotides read TGCGCCAGCAGCCCGACTAGCGGGGTTTATTATACGCAGTATTTT. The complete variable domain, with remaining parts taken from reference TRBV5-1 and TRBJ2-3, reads KAGVTQTPRYLIKTRGQQVTLSCSPISGHRSVSWYQQTPGQGLQFLFEYFSETQRNKGNFPGRFSGRQFSNSRSEMNVSTLELGDSALYLCASSPTSGVYYTQYFGPGTRLTVL.

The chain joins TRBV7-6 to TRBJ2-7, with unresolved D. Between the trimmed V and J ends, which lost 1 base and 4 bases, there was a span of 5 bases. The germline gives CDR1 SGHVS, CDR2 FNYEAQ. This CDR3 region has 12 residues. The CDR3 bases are TGTGCCAGCAGCTTAGGGGCGTACGAGCAGTACTTC. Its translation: CASSLGAYEQYF.

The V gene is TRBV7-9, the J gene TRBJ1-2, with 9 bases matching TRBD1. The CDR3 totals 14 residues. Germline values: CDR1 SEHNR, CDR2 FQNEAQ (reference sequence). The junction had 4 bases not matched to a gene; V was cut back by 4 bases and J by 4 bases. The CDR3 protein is CASSSGTGTYGYTF. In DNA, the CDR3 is TGTGCCAGCAGCTCCGGGACAGGGACCTATGGCTACACCTTC.

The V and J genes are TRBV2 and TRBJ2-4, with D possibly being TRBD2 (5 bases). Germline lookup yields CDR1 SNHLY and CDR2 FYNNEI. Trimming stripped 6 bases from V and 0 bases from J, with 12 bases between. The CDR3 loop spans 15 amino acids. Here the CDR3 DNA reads TGTGCCAGCAGGAAGGGAGAGGTAGCCAAAAACATTCAGTACTTC. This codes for CASRKGEVAKNIQYF.

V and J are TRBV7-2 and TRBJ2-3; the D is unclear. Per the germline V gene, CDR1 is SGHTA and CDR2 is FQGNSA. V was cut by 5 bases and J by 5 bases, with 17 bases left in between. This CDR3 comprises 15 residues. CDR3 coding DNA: TGTGCCAGCAGCGGGCAGGCCACCCTCCAAGATACGCAGTATTTT. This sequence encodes CASSGQATLQDTQYF.

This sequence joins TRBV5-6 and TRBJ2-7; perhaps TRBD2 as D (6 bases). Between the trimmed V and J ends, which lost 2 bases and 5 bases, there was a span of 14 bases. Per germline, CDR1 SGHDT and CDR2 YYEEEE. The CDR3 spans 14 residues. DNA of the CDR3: TGTGCCAGCAGCTTACCACTAGCTGGCGACGAGCAGTACTTC. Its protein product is CASSLPLAGDEQYF. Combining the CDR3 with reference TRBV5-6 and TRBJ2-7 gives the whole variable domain DAGVTQSPTHLIKTRGQQVTLRCSPKSGHDTVSWYQQALGQGPQFIFQYYEEEERQRGNFPDRFSGHQFPNYSSELNVNALLLGDSALYLCASSLPLAGDEQYFGPGTRLTVT.